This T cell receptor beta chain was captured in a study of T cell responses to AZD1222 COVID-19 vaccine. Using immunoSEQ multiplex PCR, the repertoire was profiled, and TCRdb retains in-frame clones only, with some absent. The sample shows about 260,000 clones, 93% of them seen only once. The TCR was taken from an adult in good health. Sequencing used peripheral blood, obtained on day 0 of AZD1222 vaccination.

CDR3 nucleotides: TGTGCCAGCAGCGTAGCTGGGGCACCCGGGACCTTAAGGGACGAGCAGTACTTC. Its protein product is CASSVAGAPGTLRDEQYF. The chain employs TRBV9 and TRBJ2-7; D tentatively fits TRBD1 or TRBD2 (5 bases each). Germline assignment: CDR1 SGDLS and CDR2 YYNGEE. The CDR3 covers 18 residues. V lost 0 bases and J 5 bases, leaving 24 bases between the germline ends.